Presented here are 2 T cell receptor beta chains from one specimen sequenced in a study of blood T cell repertoires in COVID-19. The protocol was immunoSEQ multiplex PCR, while the TCRdb copy is restricted to in-frame clones and leaves out a portion. The data show fewer than 350,000 clones, with 85% seen just once and under 3% held by the top ten. Sequencing used PBMCs or T cells enriched from blood (not recorded which). These receptors all come from a woman aged 45-65 years who had recovered from COVID-19.

V usage is TRBV29-1 and J usage is TRBJ2-7; tentatively, D is TRBD1 (6 bases). Germline CDR1 and CDR2: SQVTM and ANQGSEA. The V end lost 8 bases, the J end lost 3 bases, and 14 bases lay between the germline ends. The CDR3 runs 12 residues. The CDR3 DNA follows: TGCAGCATGGTGGACAGCAGCTACGAGCAGTACTTC. Protein sequence: CSMVDSSYEQYF.

This clone was seen a few times. The sample carries other DNA sequences with the same CDR3. The rearrangement joins TRBV19 to TRBJ1-1; no definite D call. Germline-derived CDR1 and CDR2 are LNHDA and SQIVND (reference sequence). V lost 4 bases and J lost 0, with 6 bases in between. There are 13 residues in the CDR3. This CDR3 is CASSSTVNTEAFF. CDR3 DNA sequence: TGTGCCAGTAGTAGTACAGTGAACACTGAAGCTTTCTTT.